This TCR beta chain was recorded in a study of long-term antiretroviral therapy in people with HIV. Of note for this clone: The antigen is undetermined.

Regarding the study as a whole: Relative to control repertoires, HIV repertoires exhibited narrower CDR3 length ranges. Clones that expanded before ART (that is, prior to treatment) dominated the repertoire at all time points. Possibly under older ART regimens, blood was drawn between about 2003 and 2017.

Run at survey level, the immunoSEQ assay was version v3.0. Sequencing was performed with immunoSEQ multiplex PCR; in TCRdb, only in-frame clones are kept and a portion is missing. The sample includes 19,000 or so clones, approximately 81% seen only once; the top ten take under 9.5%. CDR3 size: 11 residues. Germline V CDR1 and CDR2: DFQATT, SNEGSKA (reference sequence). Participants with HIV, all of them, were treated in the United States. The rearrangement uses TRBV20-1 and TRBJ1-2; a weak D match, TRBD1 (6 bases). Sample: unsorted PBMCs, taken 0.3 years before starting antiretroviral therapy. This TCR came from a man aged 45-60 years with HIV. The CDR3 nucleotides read TGCCGGTCAGGGGCTAACTATGGCTACACCTTC. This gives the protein CRSGANYGYTF.